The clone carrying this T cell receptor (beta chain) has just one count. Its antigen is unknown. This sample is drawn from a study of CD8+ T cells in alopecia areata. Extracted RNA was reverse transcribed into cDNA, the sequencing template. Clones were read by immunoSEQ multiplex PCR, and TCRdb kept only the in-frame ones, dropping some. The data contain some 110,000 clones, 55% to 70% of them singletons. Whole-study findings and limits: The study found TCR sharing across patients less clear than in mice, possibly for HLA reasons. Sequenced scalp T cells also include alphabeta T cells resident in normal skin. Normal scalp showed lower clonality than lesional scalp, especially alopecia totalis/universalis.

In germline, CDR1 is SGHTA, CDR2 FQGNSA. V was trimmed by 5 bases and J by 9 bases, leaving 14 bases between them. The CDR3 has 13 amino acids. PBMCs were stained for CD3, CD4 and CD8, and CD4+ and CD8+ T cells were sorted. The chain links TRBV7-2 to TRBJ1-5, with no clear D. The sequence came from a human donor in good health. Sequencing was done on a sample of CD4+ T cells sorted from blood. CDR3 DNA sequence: TGTGCCAGCAGCCAACGAGGCGGGCGGCCCCAGCATTTT. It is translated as CASSQRGGRPQHF.